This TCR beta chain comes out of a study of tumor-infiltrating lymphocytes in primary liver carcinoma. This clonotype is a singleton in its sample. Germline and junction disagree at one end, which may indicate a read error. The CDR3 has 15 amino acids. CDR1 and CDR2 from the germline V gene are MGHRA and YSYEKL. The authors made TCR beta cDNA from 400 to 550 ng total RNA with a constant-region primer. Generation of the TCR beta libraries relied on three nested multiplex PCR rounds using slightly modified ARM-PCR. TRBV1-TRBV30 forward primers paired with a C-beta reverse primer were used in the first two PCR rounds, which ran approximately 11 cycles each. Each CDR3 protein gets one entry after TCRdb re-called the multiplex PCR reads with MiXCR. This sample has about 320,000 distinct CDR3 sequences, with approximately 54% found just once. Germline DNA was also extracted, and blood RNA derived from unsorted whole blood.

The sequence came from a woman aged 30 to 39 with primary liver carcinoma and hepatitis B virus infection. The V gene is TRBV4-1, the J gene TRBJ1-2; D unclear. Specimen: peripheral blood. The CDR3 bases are TGCGCCAGCAGCCAAACTCTGGGAGTCCTCTATGGCTACATCTTC. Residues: CASSQTLGVLYGYIF.